The 4 T cell receptor beta chains below come from one sample, sequenced in a study of T cells after yellow fever vaccination. MiXCR was run by TCRdb on the 5' RACE reads, yielding one entry per CDR3 protein. The sample shows over 45,000 distinct CDR3 sequences, roughly 7.4% of them seen only once. The input for sequencing was CD8+ T cells sorted from PBMCs, taken on the day of the first yellow fever vaccination. The receptor set was obtained from a young man who received the YFV17D yellow fever vaccine.

This clonotype came up many times. The V call is TRBV7-8, the J call TRBJ2-2; the D is unclear. Germline CDR1 is SGHVS and CDR2 is FQNEAQ. The CDR3 has 15 amino acids. V was trimmed by 2 bases and J by 0 bases, leaving 7 bases between them. The CDR3: CASSLTMSNTGELFF. In nucleotides, the CDR3 is TGTGCCAGCAGCTTAACTATGTCGAACACCGGGGAGCTGTTTTTT. Together with reference TRBV7-8 and TRBJ2-2, the CDR3 gives the full variable domain: GAGVSQSPRYKVAKRGQDVALRCDPISGHVSLFWYQQALGQGPEFLTYFQNEAQLDKSGLPSDRFFAERPEGSVSTLKIQRTQQEDSAVYLCASSLTMSNTGELFFGEGSRLTVL.

This clonotype was recorded many times. The V gene is TRBV24-1, the J gene TRBJ1-2; D is unclear. From germline, CDR1 is KGHDR and CDR2 SFDVKD. Trimming removed 4 bases from V and 1 base from J, with 15 bases in between. This CDR3 has 16 residues. CDR3 sequence (DNA): TGTGCCACCAGTGACCGGGGTCGCGGGATTAACTATGGCTACACCTTC. It codes for CATSDRGRGINYGYTF.

The rearrangement uses TRBV29-1 and TRBJ2-5; no firm D call. The V gene's germline CDR1 is SQVTM and CDR2 ANQGSEA. The CDR3 has 10 amino acids. V was shortened by 6 bases and J by 5 bases, with 7 bases between the two germline ends. The CDR3 DNA sequence: TGCAGCGTCCACGGGGAGACCCAGTACTTC. Protein product: CSVHGETQYF. The whole variable domain, remainder taken from reference TRBV29-1 and TRBJ2-5, is SAVISQKPSRDICQRGTSLTIQCQVDSQVTMMFWYRQQPGQSLTLIATANQGSEATYESGFVIDKFPISRPNLTFSTLTVSNMSPEDSSIYLCSVHGETQYFGPGTRLLVL.

This clonotype was found many times. The chain joins TRBV3-1 to TRBJ2-3; 9 nucleotides agree with TRBD2. Per the germline V gene, CDR1 is LGHDT and CDR2 is YNNKEL (reference sequence). The CDR3 is 16 amino acids. After removal of 1 base from V and 4 bases from J, the junction contained 6 bases not matched to a gene. The CDR3 region is CASSQGRGGAPDTQYF. In DNA, the CDR3 is TGTGCCAGCAGCCAAGGGCGCGGGGGGGCTCCAGATACGCAGTATTTT.